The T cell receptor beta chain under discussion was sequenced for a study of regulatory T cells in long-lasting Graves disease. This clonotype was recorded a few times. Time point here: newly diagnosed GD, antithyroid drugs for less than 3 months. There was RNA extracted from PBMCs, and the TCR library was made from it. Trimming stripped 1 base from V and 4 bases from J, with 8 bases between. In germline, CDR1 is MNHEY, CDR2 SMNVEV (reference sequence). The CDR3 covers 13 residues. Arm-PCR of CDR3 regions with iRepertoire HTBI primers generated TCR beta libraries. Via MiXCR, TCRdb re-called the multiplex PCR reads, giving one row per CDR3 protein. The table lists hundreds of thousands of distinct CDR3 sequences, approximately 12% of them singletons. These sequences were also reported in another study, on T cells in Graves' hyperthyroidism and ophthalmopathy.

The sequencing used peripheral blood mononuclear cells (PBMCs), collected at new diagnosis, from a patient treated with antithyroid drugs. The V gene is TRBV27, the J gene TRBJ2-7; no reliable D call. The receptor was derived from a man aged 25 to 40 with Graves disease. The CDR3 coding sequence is TGTGCCAGCAGTTTATTTTCCGGATACGAGCAGTACTTC. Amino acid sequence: CASSLFSGYEQYF.